Included here is one T cell receptor beta chain sequence, with context. These data are taken from a study of blood T cell repertoires in COVID-19. Authors' methods: Estimation of nucleated cell counts relied on the amplification of reference gene primers. Data came from immunoSEQ multiplex PCR; TCRdb stores just in-frame clones and leaves some out. That table is the source of V, J and clone size, and D and trimming were worked out from the DNA. Of hundreds of thousands of clones in the sample, around nine tenths were seen once. V lost 6 bases to trimming and J lost 7 bases; unmatched junction nucleotides: 9. CDR3 size: 15 residues. CDR1 and CDR2 (germline): MNHEY, SVGAGI.

The receptor's source is a woman between 45 and 60 years old with acute COVID-19. The sequenced sample was PBMCs or T cells enriched from blood (not recorded which). The chain couples TRBV6-5 to TRBJ1-4; TRBD1 aligns across 9 bases. In nucleotides, the CDR3 is TGTGCCAGCAGCGCGGCCGGGACAGGGCGTGAAAAACTGTTTTTT. Its protein product is CASSAAGTGREKLFF.